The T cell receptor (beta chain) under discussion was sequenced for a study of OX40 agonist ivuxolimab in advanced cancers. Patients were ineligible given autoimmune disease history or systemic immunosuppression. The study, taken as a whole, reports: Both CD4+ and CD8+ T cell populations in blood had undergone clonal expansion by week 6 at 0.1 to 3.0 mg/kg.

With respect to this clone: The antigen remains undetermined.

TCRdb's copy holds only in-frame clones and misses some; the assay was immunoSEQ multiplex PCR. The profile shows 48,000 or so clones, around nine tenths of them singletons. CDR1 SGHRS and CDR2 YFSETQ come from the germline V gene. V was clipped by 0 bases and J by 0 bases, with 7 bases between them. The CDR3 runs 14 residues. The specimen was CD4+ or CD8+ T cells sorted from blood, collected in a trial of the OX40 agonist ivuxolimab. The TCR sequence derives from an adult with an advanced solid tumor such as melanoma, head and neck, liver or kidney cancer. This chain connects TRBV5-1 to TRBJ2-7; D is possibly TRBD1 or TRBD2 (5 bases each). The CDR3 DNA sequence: TGCGCCAGCAGCTTGGGGGGGAGCTCCTACGAGCAGTACTTC. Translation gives CASSLGGSSYEQYF. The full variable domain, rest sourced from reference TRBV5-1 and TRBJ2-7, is KAGVTQTPRYLIKTRGQQVTLSCSPISGHRSVSWYQQTPGQGLQFLFEYFSETQRNKGNFPGRFSGRQFSNSRSEMNVSTLELGDSALYLCASSLGGSSYEQYFGPGTRLTVT.